These T cell receptor beta chains were read from a single sample in a study of T cells in Graves' hyperthyroidism and ophthalmopathy. TCRdb re-derived calls from the multiplex PCR reads in MiXCR, one entry per CDR3 protein. The profile shows about 680,000 distinct CDR3 sequences, over 35% of them singletons. The specimen sequenced was blood. These receptors were obtained from a woman in her forties with Graves' hyperthyroidism. Both conserved end residues are part of each CDR3. D genes are given only for firm matches. Clone size is given for some rows only: seen once, a few or many times, or a class if the clone is expanded.

D gene: -; V gene: TRBV7-9; clone size: few; J gene: TRBJ2-2; CDR3 DNA: TGTGCCAGCAGCTTTGGGAGATCGAACACCGGGGAGCTGTTTTTT; CDR3 protein: CASSFGRSNTGELFF
D gene: -; V gene: TRBV15; clone size: -; J gene: TRBJ2-6; CDR3 DNA: TGTGCCACCAGCGATAGTTATAGGGGCTCTGGGGCCAACGTCCTGACTTTC; CDR3 protein: CATSDSYRGSGANVLTF
D gene: -; V gene: TRBV11-3; clone size: -; J gene: TRBJ1-4; CDR3 DNA: TGTGCCAGCAGCCTCTTATATTGGACTAATGAAAAACTGTTTTTT; CDR3 protein: CASSLLYWTNEKLFF
D gene: -; V gene: TRBV29-1; clone size: once; J gene: TRBJ2-5; CDR3 DNA: TGCAGCGTGGTTGACAGGGGAGGGGACCAGTACTTC; CDR3 protein: CSVVDRGGDQYF
D gene: -; V gene: TRBV10-3; clone size: -; J gene: TRBJ1-6; CDR3 DNA: TGTGCCATCAGTTGGCAGGGTAAAAATTCACCCCTCCACTTT; CDR3 protein: CAISWQGKNSPLHF
D gene: -; V gene: TRBV7-9; clone size: many; J gene: TRBJ1-6; CDR3 DNA: TGTGCCAGCAGCCTTACATCGACTGGCGCGGATTCACCCCTCCACTTT; CDR3 protein: CASSLTSTGADSPLHF
D gene: -; V gene: TRBV7-9; clone size: few; J gene: TRBJ1-2; CDR3 DNA: TGTGCCAGCAGCTTAGCAGGGGCGCTCGACTATGGCTACACCTTC; CDR3 protein: CASSLAGALDYGYTF
D gene: -; V gene: TRBV6-5; clone size: -; J gene: TRBJ1-3; CDR3 DNA: TGTGCCAGCAGTTACTATGGGGACTCCAGCTCTGGAAACACCATATATTTT; CDR3 protein: CASSYYGDSSSGNTIYF
D gene: -; V gene: TRBV7-8; clone size: many; J gene: TRBJ2-7; CDR3 DNA: TGTGCCAGCAGCCGAGACGGCTCCTACGAGCAGTACTTC; CDR3 protein: CASSRDGSYEQYF
D gene: TRBD1; V gene: TRBV5-1; clone size: few; J gene: TRBJ1-1; CDR3 DNA: TGCGCCAGCAGCCAACAGATAACAGGGGGCGTGTGGGGGTCGGATGAAGCTTTCTTT; CDR3 protein: CASSQQITGGVWGSDEAFF
D gene: TRBD1; V gene: TRBV28; clone size: -; J gene: TRBJ2-5; CDR3 DNA: TGTGCCAGCAGCCCGGCAGGGGGTGGGTATGAGACCCAGTACTTC; CDR3 protein: CASSPAGGGYETQYF
D gene: -; V gene: TRBV24-1; clone size: -; J gene: TRBJ2-5; CDR3 DNA: TGTGCCACCAGTGAGACAGACAAAGAGACCCAGTACTTC; CDR3 protein: CATSETDKETQYF
D gene: -; V gene: TRBV5-1; clone size: -; J gene: TRBJ1-4; CDR3 DNA: TGCGCCAGTTCACAGGGCATTGCAACTAATGAAAAACTGTTTTTT; CDR3 protein: CASSQGIATNEKLFF
D gene: -; V gene: TRBV19; clone size: many; J gene: TRBJ1-5; CDR3 DNA: TGTGCCAGCGCGGGGCTCGGTCAGCCCCAGCATTTT; CDR3 protein: CASAGLGQPQHF
D gene: TRBD1; V gene: TRBV3-1; clone size: -; J gene: TRBJ2-7; CDR3 DNA: TGTGCCAGCAGCCAAAACAACAGGGGATACGAGCAGTACTTC; CDR3 protein: CASSQNNRGYEQYF
D gene: -; V gene: TRBV29-1; clone size: many; J gene: TRBJ1-5; CDR3 DNA: TGCAGCGTTGAAGAGGACCTCGGCAATCAGCCCCAGCATTTT; CDR3 protein: CSVEEDLGNQPQHF
D gene: -; V gene: TRBV11-2; clone size: -; J gene: TRBJ1-1; CDR3 DNA: TGTGCCAGCAGCTTGGGCGGGACTCGGATGGAAGCTTTCTTT; CDR3 protein: CASSLGGTRMEAFF
D gene: -; V gene: TRBV4-3; clone size: -; J gene: TRBJ1-4; CDR3 DNA: TGCGCCAGCAGCCAAGATCCGGTAGCAACTAATGAAAAACTGTTTTTT; CDR3 protein: CASSQDPVATNEKLFF
D gene: -; V gene: TRBV5-1; clone size: -; J gene: TRBJ1-1; CDR3 DNA: TGCGCCAGCAGCTTGGTAGGCATATTGAGCACTGAAGCTTTCTTT; CDR3 protein: CASSLVGILSTEAFF
D gene: TRBD1; V gene: TRBV2; clone size: -; J gene: TRBJ1-2; CDR3 DNA: TGTGCCAGCAGTCCCCCGGGGAGGACAGGAGATGGCTACACCTTC; CDR3 protein: CASSPPGRTGDGYTF
D gene: TRBD2; V gene: TRBV7-8; clone size: -; J gene: TRBJ2-5; CDR3 DNA: TGTGCCAGCAGCTTAGTAGCGGGGCAGACCCAGTACTTC; CDR3 protein: CASSLVAGQTQYF
D gene: TRBD1; V gene: TRBV28; clone size: -; J gene: TRBJ2-2; CDR3 DNA: TGTGCCAGCAGTTTCCCTGACAGGGGGCTGTTTTTT; CDR3 protein: CASSFPDRGLFF
D gene: -; V gene: TRBV10-3; clone size: -; J gene: TRBJ2-1; CDR3 DNA: TGTGCCATCAGTGAGTCAGGTAGCGGTTCCTACAATGAGCAGTTCTTC; CDR3 protein: CAISESGSGSYNEQFF
D gene: TRBD1; V gene: TRBV2; clone size: -; J gene: TRBJ1-1; CDR3 DNA: TGTGCCAGCTTTCCAGTGAAACAGGGGCGCACTGAAGCTTTCTTT; CDR3 protein: CASFPVKQGRTEAFF
D gene: -; V gene: TRBV7-2; clone size: many; J gene: TRBJ2-7; CDR3 DNA: TGTGCCAGCAGCTTATTATTGGGGAGTACCCACGAGCAGTACTTC; CDR3 protein: CASSLLLGSTHEQYF
D gene: TRBD1; V gene: TRBV2; clone size: many; J gene: TRBJ1-5; CDR3 DNA: TGTGCCAGCAGGGGAGAGGGGGCAGGTCAGCCCCAGCATTTT; CDR3 protein: CASRGEGAGQPQHF
D gene: TRBD2; V gene: TRBV2; clone size: once; J gene: TRBJ2-2; CDR3 DNA: TGTGCCAGCAGCACCCAGGCCTTCGGACTAGGGATATCCGGGGAGCTGTTTTTT; CDR3 protein: CASSTQAFGLGISGELFF
D gene: -; V gene: TRBV20-1; clone size: -; J gene: TRBJ1-2; CDR3 DNA: TGCAGTGCTAGCTTTCCCGGAGTTAACTATGGCTACACCTTC; CDR3 protein: CSASFPGVNYGYTF
D gene: -; V gene: TRBV5-6; clone size: -; J gene: TRBJ2-5; CDR3 DNA: TGTGCCAGCACCTCCGAGAGCGGCGGGCAAGAGACCCAGTACTTC; CDR3 protein: CASTSESGGQETQYF
D gene: -; V gene: TRBV7-2; clone size: -; J gene: TRBJ2-7; CDR3 DNA: TGTGCCAGCAGCCCCCCCGTAAGTGGGAGCTACGAGCAGTACTTC; CDR3 protein: CASSPPVSGSYEQYF
D gene: -; V gene: TRBV4-2; clone size: -; J gene: TRBJ1-1; CDR3 DNA: TGTGCCAGCAGCCAAGGGAGTCACGGGAACACTGAAGCTTTCTTT; CDR3 protein: CASSQGSHGNTEAFF
D gene: TRBD1; V gene: TRBV6-4; clone size: -; J gene: TRBJ1-6; CDR3 DNA: TGTGCCAGCAGTTTAAGGCAGGGGGTGAATTCACCCCTCCACTTT; CDR3 protein: CASSLRQGVNSPLHF
D gene: TRBD2; V gene: TRBV20-1; clone size: few; J gene: TRBJ2-7; CDR3 DNA: TGCAGTGCTACCGGGACTAGCAACGAGCAGTACTTC; CDR3 protein: CSATGTSNEQYF
D gene: TRBD2; V gene: TRBV7-2; clone size: -; J gene: TRBJ2-7; CDR3 DNA: TGTGCCTGCAGCTCGCGACTAGCGGGAAACAACGAGCAGCACTTC; CDR3 protein: CACSSRLAGNNEQHF
D gene: TRBD1; V gene: TRBV6-5; clone size: few; J gene: TRBJ1-2; CDR3 DNA: TGTGCCAGCAGGGACAGGGATAACTATGGCTACACCTTC; CDR3 protein: CASRDRDNYGYTF
D gene: TRBD1; V gene: TRBV12-3/TRBV12-4; clone size: -; J gene: TRBJ1-4; CDR3 DNA: TGTGCCAGCAGTTTGAGGGCAGGGGGCGAGTCTAATGAAAAACTGTTTTTT; CDR3 protein: CASSLRAGGESNEKLFF
D gene: -; V gene: TRBV6-1; clone size: few; J gene: TRBJ1-3; CDR3 DNA: TGTGCCAGCAGCCCGGGGCCAATCCCAGGAAACACCATATATTTT; CDR3 protein: CASSPGPIPGNTIYF
D gene: -; V gene: TRBV3-1; clone size: -; J gene: TRBJ2-7; CDR3 DNA: TGTGCCAGCAGCCAAGGAGAAAACGAGCAGTACTTC; CDR3 protein: CASSQGENEQYF
D gene: -; V gene: TRBV19; clone size: -; J gene: TRBJ1-2; CDR3 DNA: TGTGCCAGTAGTATAGGTCACCACAGGCGGGGCTACACCTTC; CDR3 protein: CASSIGHHRRGYTF
D gene: TRBD1; V gene: TRBV7-2; clone size: many; J gene: TRBJ1-4; CDR3 DNA: TGTGCCAGCAGCTCGACAGGGGTCGATGAAAAACTGTTTTTT; CDR3 protein: CASSSTGVDEKLFF
D gene: -; V gene: TRBV11-2; clone size: -; J gene: TRBJ2-5; CDR3 DNA: TGTGCCAGCAGTGAAAGCGTAGAGACCCAGTACTTC; CDR3 protein: CASSESVETQYF
D gene: -; V gene: TRBV12-3/TRBV12-4; clone size: -; J gene: TRBJ1-1; CDR3 DNA: TGTGCCAGCAGTTCAAGGATTAGCACTGAAGCTTTCTTT; CDR3 protein: CASSSRISTEAFF
D gene: -; V gene: TRBV11-2; clone size: many; J gene: TRBJ2-7; CDR3 DNA: TGTGCCAGCAGCACGGGACCGACGTCCTACGAGCAGTACTTC; CDR3 protein: CASSTGPTSYEQYF
D gene: -; V gene: TRBV7-9; clone size: -; J gene: TRBJ2-7; CDR3 DNA: TGTGCCAGCAGCTTAGTTGGGCCCAGCTCCTACGAGCAGTACTTC; CDR3 protein: CASSLVGPSSYEQYF
D gene: TRBD1; V gene: TRBV7-2; clone size: many; J gene: TRBJ1-1; CDR3 DNA: TGTGCCAGCAGCTCCCCCTCCAGCGGGGACAGCCCAACTGAAGCTTTCTTT; CDR3 protein: CASSSPSSGDSPTEAFF
D gene: TRBD2; V gene: TRBV4-1; clone size: -; J gene: TRBJ2-5; CDR3 DNA: TGCGCCAGCAGCCAAGCCAGCGGGGGGGCGGAGACCCAGTACTTC; CDR3 protein: CASSQASGGAETQYF
D gene: -; V gene: TRBV5-1; clone size: -; J gene: TRBJ2-7; CDR3 DNA: TGCGCCAGCAGCTTGGAAAACTCCAACGGGCAGTACTTC; CDR3 protein: CASSLENSNGQYF
D gene: -; V gene: TRBV7-9; clone size: many; J gene: TRBJ1-1; CDR3 DNA: TGTGCCAGCAGCGGCGGGTTGAGGGGAGGCACTGAAGCTTTCTTT; CDR3 protein: CASSGGLRGGTEAFF
D gene: -; V gene: TRBV20-1; clone size: -; J gene: TRBJ1-1; CDR3 DNA: TGCAGTGCTCGATTGACGGGAATGAACACTGAAGCTTTCTTT; CDR3 protein: CSARLTGMNTEAFF